This entry lists 3 T cell receptor beta chains sequenced from one sample in a study of T cell repertoires in aging, cancer and after chemotherapy. TRB rearrangements spanning V, D and J were amplified using mixed TRB-A/B primers. One entry per CDR3 protein results from TCRdb running MiXCR on the multiplex PCR reads. The table includes fewer than 2,500 distinct CDR3 sequences, around 53% detected once. The template was genomic DNA from peripheral blood, not RNA. The sequencing sample was made of blood. These receptors originate from a human donor with a blood cancer.

CDR3 residues: CASSYAGTRNTDTQYF. DNA for the CDR3: TGTGCCAGCAGTTACGCCGGGACTAGAAACACAGATACGCAGTATTTT. The rearrangement joins TRBV6-5 to TRBJ2-3, with TRBD2 matching over 8 bases. Per the germline V gene, CDR1 is MNHEY and CDR2 is SVGAGI. V dropped 2 bases and J dropped 2; count of bases not matched to a gene: 6. The CDR3 totals 16 residues.

The chain joins TRBV10-3 to TRBJ1-2, with D possibly TRBD1 on 6 matching bases. Looked up from germline, CDR1 is ENHRY and CDR2 is SYGVKD. The V and J ends lost 6 bases and 13 bases respectively, with 21 bases between them. The CDR3 runs to 13 residues. The CDR3 loop reads CAISLQGSVFPTF. CDR3 nucleotide sequence: TGTGCCATCAGCTTACAGGGATCGGTGTTCCCCACCTTC.

As regards this clonotype: At one boundary the junction diverges from the germline segment, which might be a read error. The chain carries TRBV30 and TRBJ2-7; D ambiguous. The germline CDR1 and CDR2 sequences are GTSNPN and SVGIG (reference sequence). This CDR3 spans 13 amino acids. The CDR3 is CAWSRVVSYGQYF. CDR3 in DNA: TGTGCCTGGAGTAGGGTCGTCTCCTACGGGCAGTACTTC.